The clone carrying this T cell receptor beta chain was picked up a small number of times. This sample is drawn from a study of blood T cell repertoires in COVID-19. The overall study: Researchers got acute and convalescent COVID-19 samples from the United States, Italy and Spain.

In the authors' workflow: Researchers report that nucleated cell counts were estimated from reference gene primer amplification. The protocol was immunoSEQ multiplex PCR, while the TCRdb copy is restricted to in-frame clones and leaves out a portion. D and trimming were read from the DNA, whereas the V and J calls and clone size are those reported in that table. The sample has about 300,000 clones; approximately 90% are singletons. The clonotype was recovered from a woman aged 25 to 39 with COVID-19, enrolled during active disease. What was sequenced was peripheral blood.

CDR3 sequence reads: CASSPSEAENYGYTF. The CDR3, as DNA: TGTGCCAGCAGCCCATCCGAGGCAGAGAACTATGGCTACACCTTC. V is TRBV4-2 and J is TRBJ1-2; no definite D call. The CDR3 has 15 residues. Germline CDR1 and CDR2: LGHNA and YNFKEQ. Trimming removed 4 bases from V and 2 bases from J, with 14 bases in between.